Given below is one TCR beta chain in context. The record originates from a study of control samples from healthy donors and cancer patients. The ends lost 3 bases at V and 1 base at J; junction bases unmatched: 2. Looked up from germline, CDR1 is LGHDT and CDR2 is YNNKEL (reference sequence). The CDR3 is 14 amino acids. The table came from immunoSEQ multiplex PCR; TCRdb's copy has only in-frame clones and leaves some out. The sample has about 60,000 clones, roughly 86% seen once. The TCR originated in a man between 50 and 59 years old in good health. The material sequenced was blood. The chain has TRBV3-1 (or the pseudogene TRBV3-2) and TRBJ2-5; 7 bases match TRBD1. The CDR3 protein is CASSHQGVQETQYF. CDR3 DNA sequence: TGTGCCAGCAGCCACCAGGGGGTCCAAGAGACCCAGTACTTC.